The 8 T cell receptor beta chains below were found in one sample sequenced in a study of T cell changes during pregnancy in multiple sclerosis. Libraries were prepared by immunoSEQ multiplex PCR; TCRdb keeps only in-frame clonotypes and omits some of them. Among about 75,000 clones listed, approximately 88% were seen once. The source was peripheral blood, collected in the first trimester of pregnancy. These receptors originate from a female donor in good health, enrolled as a control in a pregnancy study.

The rearrangement links TRBV15 to TRBJ2-3; TRBD2 matches at 14 bases. Germline assignment: CDR1 LNHNV and CDR2 YYDKDF (reference sequence). There are 18 residues in the CDR3. Trimming took 6 bases from V and 3 from J; bases not matched to a gene: 11. CDR3 amino acids: CATSTPGLAGDMTDTQYF. As DNA, the CDR3 is TGTGCCACCAGTACTCCGGGACTAGCGGGAGATATGACAGATACGCAGTATTTT.

This rearrangement joins TRBV19 to TRBJ1-4; D is possibly TRBD1 (5 bases). CDR3 length equals 15 residues. Germline lookup yields CDR1 LNHDA and CDR2 SQIVND (reference sequence). V lost 5 bases and J lost 4, with 14 bases in between. CDR3 DNA sequence: TGTGCCAGTAGTCCCCGACGGGGGTATAATGAAAAACTGTTTTTT. This gives the protein CASSPRRGYNEKLFF. Complete variable domain (other parts from reference TRBV19 and TRBJ1-4): DGGITQSPKYLFRKEGQNVTLSCEQNLNHDAMYWYRQDPGQGLRLIYYSQIVNDFQKGDIAEGYSVSREKKESFPLTVTSAQKNPTAFYLCASSPRRGYNEKLFFGSGTQLSVL.

The chain carries TRBV28 and TRBJ1-2; 10 nucleotides agree with TRBD1. The CDR3 extends over 14 amino acids. The trim removed 7 bases at V and 8 bases at J, leaving 10 bases unmatched. Germline CDR1 is MDHEN and CDR2 is SYDVKM. CDR3 bases: TGTGCCAGCACCCTGACAGGGGGCGCTAGGGGCTACACCTTC. This encodes CASTLTGGARGYTF.

This clone was detected only once. The V call is TRBV5-1, the J call TRBJ2-3, with 8 bases fitting TRBD2. CDR1 SGHRS and CDR2 YFSETQ come from the germline V gene. The CDR3 is 16 residues long. J was trimmed by 2 bases and V by 4 bases; bases with no gene match: 9. CDR3 bases: TGCGCCAGCAGCGCCCCGAGCGGGAGTACCACAGATACGCAGTATTTT. Amino acid sequence: CASSAPSGSTTDTQYF.

This chain joins TRBV30 and TRBJ2-1; maybe TRBD1 (5 bases). V was trimmed by 1 base and J by 0 bases, leaving 13 bases between them. Germline V gives CDR1 GTSNPN, CDR2 SVGIG (reference sequence). The CDR3 covers 16 residues. CDR3 sequence reads: CAWSAAGLSSYNEQFF. The CDR3 nucleotides are TGTGCCTGGAGTGCTGCAGGGCTTAGCTCCTACAATGAGCAGTTCTTC.

The chain is built from TRBV5-1 and TRBJ2-3, with 9 bases aligning to TRBD2. V was pared by 1 base and J by 0 bases, with 6 bases of the junction left unmatched. The germline V gene has CDR1 SGHRS and CDR2 YFSETQ. This CDR3 comprises 17 residues. In DNA form, the CDR3 reads TGCGCCAGCAGCTTGAGGCCTAGCGGGGAGAGCACAGATACGCAGTATTTT. Translation: CASSLRPSGESTDTQYF.

The chain combines TRBV5-8 with TRBJ1-3, with no clear D. Deletions cut 5 bases from V and 2 bases from J, with 14 bases between. The CDR3 covers 15 residues. Germline CDR1 is SGHTS and CDR2 is YDEGEE. The CDR3 loop is CASSKEGGTGNTIYF. Here the CDR3 DNA reads TGTGCCAGCAGTAAAGAGGGAGGGACTGGAAACACCATATATTTT.

The chain is built from TRBV6-1 and TRBJ1-5, with D possibly TRBD1 on 5 matching bases. Per germline, CDR1 MNHNS and CDR2 SASEGT. V was trimmed by 0 bases and J by 2 bases, leaving 14 bases between them. The CDR3 runs 17 residues. The CDR3 sequence is CASSEARGRVGNQPQHF. The CDR3 bases are TGTGCCAGCAGTGAAGCGCGGGGGAGGGTAGGCAATCAGCCCCAGCATTTT.